The rows below give T cell receptor beta chains drawn from one sample of a study of blood T cell repertoires in COVID-19. TCRdb keeps only in-frame clones here, not all; method: immunoSEQ multiplex PCR. The sample lists roughly 230,000 clones, about 80% occurring once. Sequencing input: PBMCs or T cells enriched from blood (not recorded which). Every receptor here comes from a man over 45 who had recovered from COVID-19. CDR3s include the opening cysteine and the closing phenylalanine or tryptophan. D genes are given only for firm matches. A clone size is listed for some rows: how often the clone was seen (once, few, many), or a class if it is expanded.

v_gene,j_gene,abundance,d_gene,CDR3nt,CDR3aa
TRBV6-5,TRBJ2-3,.,.,TGTGCCAGCCAGCGGTTGCTCACAGATACGCAGTATTTT,CASQRLLTDTQYF
TRBV18,TRBJ2-5,few,TRBD1,TGTGCCAGCTCACCTGAGGGGGCCTGGGAGACCCAGTACTTC,CASSPEGAWETQYF
TRBV5-4,TRBJ2-7,.,TRBD1,TGTGCCAGCAGCTCCCCTCCGGGACAGGGGGACAACGAGCAGTACTTC,CASSSPPGQGDNEQYF
TRBV9,TRBJ2-3,.,.,TGTGCCAGCAGCGTATCGACCGGCGGGCAGTATTTT,CASSVSTGGQYF
TRBV5-4,TRBJ2-7,.,TRBD2,TGTGCCAGCAGCCCGGCGGGAGGATCCTACGAGCAGTACTTC,CASSPAGGSYEQYF
TRBV11-2,TRBJ2-7,.,TRBD2,TGTGCCAGCAGCTCTCCCTTCGCTACTAGCGCCTACGAGCAGTACTTC,CASSSPFATSAYEQYF
TRBV4-3,TRBJ2-5,.,.,TGCGCCAGCAGCCCGCAAGATCGAAGCGAGACCCAGTACTTC,CASSPQDRSETQYF
TRBV12-5,TRBJ1-1,.,TRBD1,TGTGCTAGTGGTTTAGGACAGGGGTACACTGAAGCTTTCTTT,CASGLGQGYTEAFF
TRBV7-2,TRBJ1-1,.,.,TGTGCCAGCAGCTTAGTGCCAACAGAGGGTGAAGCTTTCTTT,CASSLVPTEGEAFF
TRBV5-5,TRBJ2-5,.,TRBD1,TGTGCCAGCACCCTGGACAGGGGACAAGAGACCCAGTACTTC,CASTLDRGQETQYF
TRBV19,TRBJ1-1,.,.,TGTGCCAGTAGTATTTTGGCAGAGAACACTGAAGCTTTCTTT,CASSILAENTEAFF
TRBV5-4,TRBJ1-1,.,.,TGTGCCAGCAGCGTCAGACTTACAGGCACTGAAGCTTTCTTT,CASSVRLTGTEAFF
TRBV6-5,TRBJ1-4,once,.,TGTGCCAGCAGTTATTCCAGGATCCCGAATGAAAAACTGTTTTTT,CASSYSRIPNEKLFF
TRBV28,TRBJ1-6,few,TRBD1,TGTGCCACCGACACCGGGACAGGGCGCCATTCACCCCTCCACTTT,CATDTGTGRHSPLHF
TRBV9,TRBJ2-1,.,TRBD2,TGTGCCAGCAGCTCCCAGCGGGAGGGTCGGAGTGAGCAGTTCTTC,CASSSQREGRSEQFF
TRBV2,TRBJ1-1,.,.,TGTGCCAGCAGTTACAAACCGCCCGTCACCATGAACACTGAAGCTTTCTTT,CASSYKPPVTMNTEAFF
TRBV6-5,TRBJ1-2,few,.,TGTGCCAGCAGCTTCGACAGGTCCTATGGCTACACCTTC,CASSFDRSYGYTF